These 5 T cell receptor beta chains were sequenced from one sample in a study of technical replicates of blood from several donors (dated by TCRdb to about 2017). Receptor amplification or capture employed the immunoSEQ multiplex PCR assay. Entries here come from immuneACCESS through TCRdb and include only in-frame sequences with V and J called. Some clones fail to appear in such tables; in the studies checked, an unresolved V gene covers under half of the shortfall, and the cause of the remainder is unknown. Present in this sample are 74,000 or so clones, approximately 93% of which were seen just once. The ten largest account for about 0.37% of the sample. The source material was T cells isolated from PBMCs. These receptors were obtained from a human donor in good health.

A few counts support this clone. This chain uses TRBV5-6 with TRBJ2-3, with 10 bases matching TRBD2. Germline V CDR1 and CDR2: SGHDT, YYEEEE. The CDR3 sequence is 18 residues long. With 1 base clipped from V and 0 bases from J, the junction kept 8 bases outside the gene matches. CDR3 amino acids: CASSLSSGRWSSTDTQYF. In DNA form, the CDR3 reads TGTGCCAGCAGCTTGAGTAGCGGGAGGTGGAGTAGCACAGATACGCAGTATTTT.

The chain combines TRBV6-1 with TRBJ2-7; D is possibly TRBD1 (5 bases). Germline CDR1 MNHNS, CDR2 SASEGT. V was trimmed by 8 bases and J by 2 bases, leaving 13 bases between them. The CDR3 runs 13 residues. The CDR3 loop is CASRFDRTYEQYF. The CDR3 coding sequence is TGTGCCAGCCGATTTGACAGAACCTACGAGCAGTACTTC.

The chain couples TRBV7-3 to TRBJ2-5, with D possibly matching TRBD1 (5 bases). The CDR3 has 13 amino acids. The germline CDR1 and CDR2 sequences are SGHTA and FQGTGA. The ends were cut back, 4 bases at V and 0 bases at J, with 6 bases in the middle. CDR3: CASSSGYQETQYF. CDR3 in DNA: TGTGCCAGCAGCTCAGGGTACCAAGAGACCCAGTACTTC.

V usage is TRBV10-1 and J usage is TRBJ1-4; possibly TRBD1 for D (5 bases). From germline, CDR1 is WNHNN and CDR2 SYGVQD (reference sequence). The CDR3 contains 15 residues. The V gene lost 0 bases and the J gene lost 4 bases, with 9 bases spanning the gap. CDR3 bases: TGCGCCAGCAGTGAGTCCGTGGGGCATAATGAAAAACTGTTTTTT. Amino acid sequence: CASSESVGHNEKLFF.

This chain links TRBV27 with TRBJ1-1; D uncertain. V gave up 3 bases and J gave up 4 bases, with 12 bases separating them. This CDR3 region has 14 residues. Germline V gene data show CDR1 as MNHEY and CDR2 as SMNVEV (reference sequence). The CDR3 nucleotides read TGTGCCAGCAGTTTTTCCGGGTCCGGCACTGAAGCTTTCTTT. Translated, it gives CASSFSGSGTEAFF.